Below, one T cell receptor (beta chain) is given with its context. Its antigen is not identified. The sample comes from a study of cytomegalovirus exposure and HLA in healthy donors. Amplification used 60 Vbeta primers and 13 Jbeta primers. TCRdb's copy holds only in-frame clones and misses some; the assay was immunoSEQ multiplex PCR. The sample has over 110,000 clones, roughly 80% seen once. Germline-derived CDR1 and CDR2 are LGHNA and YNFKEQ. The CDR3 length is 15 residues. J was trimmed by 3 bases and V by 4 bases; bases with no gene match: 6. Overall study findings and caveats: The authors later linked a missense DCLRE1C variant to TCR beta V- and J-gene trimming. Rarity characterized most TCR sequences, yet some public TCRs appeared in many donors. Sequencing had likely introduced a cluster of highly shared sequence variants as an artifact.

The sequencing input was PBMCs. This clonotype was sampled from a man aged 35-49 years in good health and CMV-seronegative. The gene calls are TRBV4-2 and TRBJ1-2; 9 nucleotides agree with TRBD1. This CDR3 reads CASSPSRDRDYGYTF. The CDR3 DNA reads as TGTGCCAGCAGCCCGTCCCGGGACAGGGACTATGGCTACACCTTC.